In this sample, the clone carrying this T cell receptor (beta chain) turned up once. This entry is derived from a study of blood T cell repertoires in COVID-19. On the study more broadly: Researchers got acute and convalescent COVID-19 samples from the United States, Italy and Spain.

The germline V gene encodes CDR1 MNHEY and CDR2 SVGEGT. With V trimmed by 2 bases and J by 6 bases, 5 bases remained unmatched. The CDR3 totals 15 residues. Some clones are missing from TCRdb's copy, which holds only in-frame ones; the method was immunoSEQ multiplex PCR. This table has approximately 90,000 clones, around 87% appearing once. The TCR sequence derives from a human donor in a cohort sampled during active COVID-19. Sequenced input: peripheral blood. The rearrangement joins TRBV6-2 or TRBV6-3 to TRBJ2-2; 8 bases match TRBD2. This CDR3 reads CASSYAGGNPGELFF. CDR3 nucleotide sequence: TGTGCCAGCAGTTACGCGGGGGGAAACCCCGGGGAGCTGTTTTTT.